The 30 T cell receptor beta chains below all came from one sample that was sequenced in a study of breast tumors, draining lymph nodes, adjacent tissues. MiXCR, applied by TCRdb to the multiplex PCR reads, yields one record per CDR3 protein. The table has tens of thousands of distinct CDR3 sequences, roughly 28% seen once. The lymph nodes were axillary draining lymph nodes from breast cancer patients. The sample consisted of axillary lymph node tissue. The receptors stem from a female donor with breast cancer. Some clones in this sample may be carry-over from other donors' samples.

This clonotype was recorded a few times. The CDR3 protein is CASSLRSGSPSYNEQFF. The CDR3 region has the DNA TGCGCCAGCAGCTTGCGGAGCGGGAGTCCGTCCTACAATGAGCAGTTCTTC. V gene TRBV4-1 combines with J gene TRBJ2-1; 8 nucleotides agree with TRBD2. Losses at the gene ends were 5 bases for V and 1 base for J; bases not matched to a gene: 10. CDR1 MGHRA and CDR2 YSYEKL come from the germline V gene. The CDR3 loop spans 17 amino acids.

The chain is built from TRBV14 and TRBJ2-3, with no clear D. The V and J ends lost 1 base and 0 bases respectively, with 14 bases between them. Germline V gene data show CDR1 as SGHDN and CDR2 as FVKESK. The CDR3 is 17 amino acids. This CDR3 is CASSQGPSLSSTDTQYF. The CDR3 DNA sequence: TGTGCCAGCAGCCAAGGACCTTCCCTGTCTAGCACAGATACGCAGTATTTT. Full variable domain (rest looked up from reference TRBV14 and TRBJ2-3): EAGVTQFPSHSVIEKGQTVTLRCDPISGHDNLYWYRRVMGKEIKFLLHFVKESKQDESGMPNNRFLAERTGGTYSTLKVQPAELEDSGVYFCASSQGPSLSSTDTQYFGPGTRLTVL.

Worth noting for this clonotype: A read error may be the cause here, since a much bigger clone is one base away. The J gene is TRBJ2-4, the V gene TRBV6-5; no definite D call. The CDR3 runs 13 residues. Deletions cut 5 bases from V and 5 bases from J, with 10 bases between. Germline CDR1 and CDR2: MNHEY and SVGAGI. CDR3 region: CASSPLIENIQYF. The CDR3 DNA reads TGTGCCAGCAGTCCCCTCATCGAAAACATTCAGTACTTC.

This clonotype occurred a few times. A much more abundant neighbour one base away suggests this may be a read error. V gene TRBV6-5 combines with J gene TRBJ1-2; unclear D gene. The ends were cut back, 5 bases at V and 4 bases at J, with 14 bases in the middle. The CDR3 has 14 amino acids. The V gene's germline CDR1 is MNHEY and CDR2 SVGAGI. CDR3 in amino acids: CASSHKTPPYGYTF. DNA of the CDR3: TGTGCCAGCAGTCACAAAACGCCTCCCTATGGCTACACCTTC.

Comments on this clonotype: Its ends do not fully match the called genes, so a read error is possible. V usage is TRBV5-1 and J usage is TRBJ2-7; the D is unclear. Germline V gene lookup returns CDR1 SGHRS and CDR2 YFSETQ. CDR3 size: 11 residues. CDR3 amino acids: CASSTRAEQCF. The CDR3, as DNA: TGCGCCAGCAGCACACGGGCCGAGCAGTGCTTC.

This rearrangement joins TRBV12-3 or TRBV12-4 to TRBJ2-1, with TRBD1 identical over 9 bases. Trimming at V came to 6 bases and at J to 4 bases, leaving 7 bases not matched to a gene. The CDR3 extends over 15 amino acids. The CDR3 is CASSQTGTGYNEQFF. The CDR3 nucleotides are TGTGCCAGCAGCCAAACCGGGACAGGGTACAATGAGCAGTTCTTC.

Concerning this clonotype: At one end the junction does not follow the germline gene, possibly because of a read error. CDR3 sequence (DNA): TGTGCCAGCAGCCCGCCAGGGGGCGGGGAGACCCAGTGCTTC. Translated: CASSPPGGGETQCF. The chain is built from TRBV7-3 and TRBJ2-5; 8 positions agree with TRBD1. The CDR3 sequence is 14 residues long. Per germline, CDR1 SGHTA and CDR2 FQGTGA.

This clonotype was observed a single time. The chain is built from TRBV29-1 and TRBJ2-3, with 7 bases aligning to TRBD2. CDR1 SQVTM and CDR2 ANQGSEA come from the germline V gene. This CDR3 has 13 amino acids. Trimming removed 6 bases from V and 3 bases from J; junction bases left unmatched: 6. The CDR3 bases are TGCAGCGTGGTGGGGGGGGGAACAGATACGCAGTATTTT. It specifies CSVVGGGTDTQYF.

In its sample, this clonotype was seen many times. V gene TRBV3-1 combines with J gene TRBJ1-6; 8 bases match TRBD1. CDR1 and CDR2 (germline): LGHDT, YNNKEL (reference sequence). V was clipped by 3 bases and J by 5 bases; unmatched bases: 3. This CDR3 is 15 amino acids long. The CDR3 protein is CASSQQTGDNSPLHF. In nucleotides, the CDR3 is TGTGCCAGCAGCCAGCAGACAGGGGATAATTCACCCCTCCACTTT.

This clonotype was seen repeatedly, ten times or more. The V call is TRBV12-3 or TRBV12-4, the J call TRBJ2-7, with D possibly being TRBD2 (6 bases). With 3 bases removed from V and 7 bases from J, the gap between germline ends came to 13 bases. CDR3 length: 13 amino acids. The CDR3 region is CASSFGGSEEQYF. In nucleotides, the CDR3 is TGTGCCAGCAGTTTTGGAGGGTCCGAGGAGCAGTACTTC.

Concerning this clonotype itself: The junction and the germline gene differ at one end; a read error may be behind it. This chain links TRBV12-5 with TRBJ1-2; D uncertain. The germline V gene encodes CDR1 LGHNT and CDR2 FRNRAP. The CDR3 length is 12 residues. The CDR3 DNA is TGTGCTGGTGGTTTCGAGGGATCTGGGTTGGACTTC. This sequence encodes CAGGFEGSGLDF.

Note on this clonotype: With a much larger clone just one base away, this may be a read error. This CDR3 is missing its conserved last phenylalanine or tryptophan, likely due to a read error. The chain carries TRBV5-6 and TRBJ1-4; a possible D gene is TRBD1 (5 bases). V was pared by 2 bases and J by 7 bases, with 12 bases between. The CDR3 length is 14 residues. The germline V gene encodes CDR1 SGHDT and CDR2 YYEEEE. Written as DNA, the CDR3 is TGTGCCAGCAGCTTCGGGGACGCCGGTGAAAAACTGTTTCTT. Translating gives CASSFGDAGEKLFL.

This clonotype was picked up many times. The chain recombines TRBV10-3 with TRBJ2-7, with 10 bases identical to TRBD1. Germline V lookup: CDR1 ENHRY, CDR2 SYGVKD. J lost 6 bases, V lost 4 bases, and 9 bases had no gene match. The CDR3 contains 15 residues. The CDR3 bases are TGTGCCATCAGTGGCGCCAGGACAGGGGGGGCCGAGCAGTACTTC. It is translated as CAISGARTGGAEQYF.

This clonotype was seen repeatedly, ten times or more. The chain couples TRBV30 to TRBJ1-2; the D is unclear. Between the trimmed V and J ends, which lost 7 bases and 4 bases, there was a span of 13 bases. Germline-derived CDR1 and CDR2 are GTSNPN and SVGIG (reference sequence). The CDR3 totals 12 residues. CDR3 in DNA: TGTGCCTTCCTCGGGGAGACCTATGGCTACACCTTC. It codes for CAFLGETYGYTF.

This chain connects TRBV27 to TRBJ1-1; 8 bases match TRBD1. The trim removed 5 bases at V and 0 bases at J, leaving 14 bases unmatched. CDR1 and CDR2 from the germline V gene are MNHEY and SMNVEV (reference sequence). This CDR3 has 18 residues. The CDR3 region has the DNA TGTGCCAGCAGTCTAAAGGGTTCCGGACAGGGAATGAACACTGAAGCTTTCTTT. Its translation: CASSLKGSGQGMNTEAFF.

This clonotype occurred many times. The rearrangement links TRBV6-1 to TRBJ2-6; D is perhaps TRBD2 (6 bases). Germline V lookup: CDR1 MNHNS, CDR2 SASEGT. This CDR3 has 15 residues. V lost 7 bases and J 2 bases, leaving 12 bases between the germline ends. The CDR3 spells CASTNAGTGANVLTF. CDR3 in DNA: TGTGCCAGCACAAATGCGGGGACTGGGGCCAACGTCCTGACTTTC.

This chain connects TRBV20-1 to TRBJ1-1; no clear D. The CDR3 spans 15 residues. Germline V gene sequence: CDR1 DFQATT, CDR2 SNEGSKA (reference sequence). The V end lost 0 bases, the J end lost 4 bases, and 15 bases lay between the germline ends. The CDR3 DNA reads as TGCAGTGCTAGAGATCCAGGAGGCCCCGCCACTGAAGCTTTCTTT. Translating gives CSARDPGGPATEAFF.

In its sample, this clonotype was seen many times. In DNA form, the CDR3 reads TGTGCCAGCAGGGACACTAGGTACAACAATGAGCAGTTCTTC. Encoded protein: CASRDTRYNNEQFF. This chain links TRBV6-1 with TRBJ2-1; D possibly uses TRBD1 or TRBD2 (5 bases each). This CDR3 is 14 amino acids long. Germline V CDR1 and CDR2: MNHNS, SASEGT. The germline V and J ends were trimmed by 6 bases and 5 bases, with 14 bases remaining between them.

On this clonotype: Being one base from a much bigger clone, this may be a read error. The conserved closing phenylalanine or tryptophan is absent in this CDR3, likely reflecting a read error. The J gene is TRBJ1-1, the V gene TRBV7-8; 7 positions agree with TRBD1. The V segment lost 5 bases and the J segment 4 bases; nucleotides outside the gene matches: 7. This CDR3 region has 14 residues. Looked up from germline, CDR1 is SGHVS and CDR2 is FQNEAQ. CDR3 in amino acids: CASSPGGLSTEAFS. CDR3 sequence (DNA): TGTGCCAGCAGCCCAGGGGGATTGAGCACTGAAGCTTTCTCT.

This clonotype has at least ten counts. The chain is built from TRBV2 and TRBJ2-3; D possibly corresponds to TRBD2 (7 bases). CDR3 size: 14 residues. Looked up from germline, CDR1 is SNHLY and CDR2 is FYNNEI. V lost 3 bases, J lost 4 bases, and 11 bases lay in between. The CDR3 protein is CASSEGGAADTQYF. For the CDR3, the DNA is TGTGCCAGCAGTGAGGGGGGGGCGGCAGATACGCAGTATTTT.

Ten or more counts support this clonotype. CDR3 sequence: CASSVGASGSTDTQYF. The CDR3 nucleotides are TGTGCCAGCAGCGTAGGGGCTAGCGGGAGCACAGATACGCAGTATTTT. This chain connects TRBV9 to TRBJ2-3; TRBD2 agrees at 8 bases. From germline, CDR1 is SGDLS and CDR2 YYNGEE. The CDR3 sequence is 16 residues long. Losses at the gene ends were 0 bases for V and 0 bases for J; bases not matched to a gene: 3.

This clonotype was detected only a few times. This chain links TRBV6-2 or TRBV6-3 with TRBJ2-1; D gene ambiguous. Looked up from germline, CDR1 is MNHEY and CDR2 is SVGEGT. This CDR3 comprises 16 residues. The germline V and J ends were trimmed by 0 bases and 2 bases, with 11 bases remaining between them. Here the CDR3 reads CASSYSTIRAYNEQFF. DNA of the CDR3: TGTGCCAGCAGTTACTCCACTATTCGAGCCTACAATGAGCAGTTCTTC.

This clonotype has only a few counts. This CDR3 is CASSLVRGQPYGYTF. In nucleotides, the CDR3 is TGCGCCAGCAGCTTGGTGCGGGGACAGCCCTATGGCTACACCTTC. V usage is TRBV5-1 and J usage is TRBJ1-2, with 7 bases that match TRBD1. The germline gives CDR1 SGHRS, CDR2 YFSETQ. The CDR3 extends over 15 amino acids. With 0 bases clipped from V and 4 bases from J, the junction kept 6 bases outside the gene matches.

In its sample, this clonotype was seen many times. In DNA, the CDR3 is TGTGCCAGCAGCCCGAGGTGGCAAATGAACACCGGGGAGCTGTTTTTT. Its protein is CASSPRWQMNTGELFF. The V gene is TRBV5-8, the J gene TRBJ2-2, with D hard to call. The length of the CDR3 is 16 residues. CDR1 and CDR2 from the germline V gene are SGHTS and YDEGEE. The germline V and J ends were trimmed by 4 bases and 1 base, with 14 bases remaining between them. The whole variable domain, remainder taken from reference TRBV5-8 and TRBJ2-2, is EAGVTQSPTHLIKTRGQQATLRCSPISGHTSVYWYQQALGLGLQFLLWYDEGEERNRGNFPPRFSGRQFPNYSSELNVNALELEDSALYLCASSPRWQMNTGELFFGEGSRLTVL.

This clonotype was seen many times. This chain joins TRBV19 and TRBJ1-5; possible D gene TRBD1, 5 bases. From germline, CDR1 is LNHDA and CDR2 SQIVND (reference sequence). Trimming cost V 6 bases and J 1 base, with 10 bases left between them. CDR3 length: 14 residues. CDR3 amino acids: CASRAGRSNQPQHF. The DNA for the CDR3 is TGTGCCAGTAGAGCAGGGAGGAGCAATCAGCCCCAGCATTTT.

This clonotype was observed a handful of times. It may be a read error: a sequence one base away is much more abundant. The CDR3 DNA is TGTGCCAGCAATCCGAAACTGAACACCGGGGAGCTGTTTTTT. It is translated as CASNPKLNTGELFF. The rearrangement uses TRBV6-1 and TRBJ2-2; D not certain. The CDR3 totals 14 residues. V was shortened by 7 bases and J by 1 base, with 10 bases between the two germline ends. CDR1 and CDR2 from the germline V gene are MNHNS and SASEGT.

This clonotype was recorded many times. The rearrangement links TRBV30 to TRBJ1-6; possibly TRBD1 for D (5 bases). The CDR3 spans 15 residues. V dropped 0 bases and J dropped 7 bases, with 13 bases sitting between them. From germline, CDR1 is GTSNPN and CDR2 SVGIG (reference sequence). The DNA for the CDR3 is TGTGCCTGGAGTGTATTGGGACTGCGCAATTCACCCCTCCACTTT. Its protein product is CAWSVLGLRNSPLHF. Complete variable domain (other parts from reference TRBV30 and TRBJ1-6): SQTIHQWPATLVQPVGSPLSLECTVEGTSNPNLYWYRQAAGRGLQLLFYSVGIGQISSEVPQNLSASRPQDRQFILSSKKLLLSDSGFYLCAWSVLGLRNSPLHFGNGTRLTVT.

This clonotype was counted at least ten times. The chain combines TRBV12-3 or TRBV12-4 with TRBJ1-5, with 9 bases matching TRBD1. The CDR3 spans 13 residues. Trimming took 5 bases from V and 8 from J; bases not matched to a gene: 4. CDR3: CASSGQGWEPQHF. The CDR3 coding sequence is TGTGCCAGCAGTGGACAGGGGTGGGAGCCCCAGCATTTT.

The table lists this clonotype with many counts. J is TRBJ1-5 and V is TRBV7-3; D gene uncertain. Trimming took off 0 bases at V and 5 bases at J, with 5 bases between the two ends. Germline CDR1 reads SGHTA; CDR2 reads FQGTGA. The CDR3 runs to 13 residues. The CDR3 loop reads CASSLTRDQPQHF. The CDR3 nucleotides read TGTGCCAGCAGCTTAACCCGAGATCAGCCCCAGCATTTT.

This clonotype was observed many times. This rearrangement joins TRBV12-3 or TRBV12-4 to TRBJ2-7, with D maybe TRBD2 (6 bases). Between the trimmed V and J ends, which lost 3 bases and 12 bases, there was a span of 12 bases. The CDR3 is 11 residues long. The CDR3 protein is CASSFGGALYF. CDR3 nucleotides: TGTGCCAGCAGTTTCGGCGGGGCTCTGTACTTC.